Given below is one TCR beta chain in context. J gave up 4 bases and V 4 bases, and 4 bases lay outside the gene matches. The CDR3 extends over 14 amino acids. The germline gives CDR1 SNHLY, CDR2 FYNNEI. The data belong to a study of blood T cell repertoires in COVID-19. Study in general: Acute-phase and convalescent COVID-19 samples originated in the United States, Italy and Spain. T cells, B-cell-depleted T cells, or PBMCs provided the cDNA or gDNA that served as material.

Per the study methods: Quantification of nucleated cells was approximated via reference gene primer amplification. Using immunoSEQ multiplex PCR, the repertoire was profiled, and TCRdb retains in-frame clones only, with some absent. V and J calls and clone size come straight from that table; D and trimming were deduced from the DNA. The sample contains 350,000 to 550,000 clones, around 88% of which appear only once. What was sequenced was peripheral blood. The clonotype was recovered from a woman aged 25 to 45 with acute or convalescent COVID-19. The V call is TRBV2, the J call TRBJ1-1, with 9 positions matching TRBD1. CDR3 DNA: TGTGCCAGCAGTGTGACAGGGGGTGGCACTGAAGCTTTCTTT. Protein product: CASSVTGGGTEAFF.